This T cell receptor (beta chain) was identified in a study of cytomegalovirus exposure and HLA in healthy donors (dated by TCRdb to 2016 to 2017). General notes on the study: According to an earlier analysis of 450 to 650 of the donors, some 180 million T cells yielded 117 million unique TCR beta sequences and approximately 300 Gb of sequence data. An early release that covered around 590 HLA-typed donors contained about 300 gigabases of sequencing data and around 80 million unique TCR sequences. Among the approximately 430 genotyped donors, under 90% belonged to the genetic ancestry cluster associated with self-reported Caucasian donors. The study aimed to test whether cataloging public T cell receptors could reveal signatures of past pathogen exposure. The study profiled the T cell repertoires of about 720 subjects by immunosequencing and related them to cytomegalovirus serostatus. Along with the approximately 700-subject first cohort, a separate validation cohort of 120 different subjects was used. To predict cytomegalovirus infection status, the study brought together high-throughput TCR immunosequencing, statistical association of individual TCRs with disease status, and machine learning. A later analysis re-examined previously published TCR beta repertoires from more than 650 donors and added high-resolution HLA genotyping to investigate patterns of TCR occurrence. Rather than using new phenotypic data, the later analysis identified candidate immune exposures from TCR beta sequences and from how often those sequences occurred across donors. To decide whether each TCR beta V gene segment behaved as functional or pseudogenic, an earlier analysis of some 570 of the donors relied on high-throughput TCR beta sequencing. Alongside the repertoire data, information on donor age, sex, ethnicity and CMV serostatus was compiled. In a later genetic analysis, genome-wide SNP genotypes for about three fifths of the roughly 670 donors were used, and that subset was treated as a discovery cohort. Every repertoire in the discovery cohort had been generated on one and the same sequencing platform. HLA typing covered class I and class II loci at four-digit resolution. Typing coverage differed by locus: A, B, C, DRB1 and DQB1 were typed in about 620-630 donors, DQA1 in 522, DPA1 in 600 to 610, and DPB1 in approximately 450. Roughly five DR-DQ haplotypes were handled as single units for association and clustering, since linkage in the cohort was strong. Among some 410 genotyped donors of the cohort, an average of roughly 230,000 unique TCR beta nucleotide sequences was sequenced per donor, of which 15% to 20% were non-productive.

Study-level results and caveats: Linkage disequilibrium might explain the correlated functional status among segregating V segments, but an unknown experimental factor could not be excluded. Most TCR sequences were observed very rarely across donors, whereas some public TCRs were present in many individuals. In a later analysis, several top co-occurrence clusters were reported to appear linked to parvovirus B19, influenza, CMV and Epstein-Barr virus. Because counts were too low, seventeen rarely observed V segments, including chromosome 9 orphons, were excluded from the earlier analysis of fewer than 650 of the donors. Compared with equally common non-associated chains, HLA-associated TCR beta chains in a later analysis were more clonally expanded and had lower generation probabilities. Because HLA typing was missing for some donors at each locus, association tests included only the typed subset. The 87-base-pair reads could not distinguish some IMGT-functional V segments, including TRBV6-2 and TRBV6-3, so those segments were excluded. In a later analysis, TCR association rates were found to vary across HLA loci, with the most associated TCRs seen for DRB1 alleles and the fewest for HLA-C alleles. A group of highly shared sequence variants was considered likely to be a technical artifact of the sequencing pipeline. Broadly in line with IMGT annotations, most TCR beta V segments showed up in productive rearrangements about 87% or about 30% of the time in an earlier analysis of 587 of the donors. According to a later genetic analysis, donors in an Asian-associated ancestry cluster had fewer N-insertions in productive TCRs than the roughly 670-donor mean. According to the authors, the approach could potentially be generalized to other disease states and immunological phenotypes. In a later analysis, around 15,000 TCR beta sequences were associated with specific HLA alleles at a false discovery rate of 0.05. Most CMV-associated TCR beta chains appeared to be HLA-restricted in a later analysis, and the HLA associations seemed to be driven largely by CMV exposure. In vitro tests confirmed that three of the cytomegalovirus-associated TCR beta chains recognize cytomegalovirus antigens. The classifier was reported to diagnose cytomegalovirus status with high specificity and sensitivity in both the original and validation cohorts. Sequencing depth was assumed to be roughly uniform across donors in the presence/absence analyses, though that assumption may not hold. A total of fewer than 200 TCR beta chains were listed by the study as associated with cytomegalovirus. Immune exposure information for the cohort was limited to CMV serostatus. Only TCR beta chains were sequenced in this cohort, and the absence of alpha or paired-chain data limited detectable features. A further reported finding was that TCR beta sequences accurately predicted the HLA-A and HLA-B alleles for most subjects in the first cohort. An association between a missense DCLRE1C variant and V-gene and J-gene trimming of TCR beta chains was found in a later genetic analysis and replicated in an independent cohort. When HLA alleles, especially DR and DQ, strongly co-occurred, TCR associations were difficult to assign to individual alleles.

The cohort was made up of several hundred healthy bone marrow donors. All cohort members were sampled while nominally healthy, although unrecorded immune exposures were likely present. The donor was CMV seropositive and belonged to the group of 250 to 300 seropositive cohort members. Every donor gave a peripheral blood sample, and the peripheral blood mononuclear cells from that sample were used for TCR beta sequencing. Genomic DNA extraction from the blood cell samples was performed with the Qiagen DNeasy Blood Extraction Kit. Turning to this clone: What this receptor recognizes is not known. Base qualities are missing; no much larger clone stands one base away.

Receptor libraries were prepared by the immunoSEQ multiplex PCR assay. The multiplex PCR relied on a mix of 60 forward primers for TCR Vbeta segments and 13 reverse primers for TCR Jbeta segments. Amplification of the CDR3 region of rearranged TCR beta genes was performed with a multiplex PCR assay on genomic DNA. The Illumina HiSeq System was used to sequence the amplified TCR beta libraries as 87-base-pair reads. In the paper's pipeline: A later analysis tallied 70 million to 100 million unique TCR beta chains across the 700 or so repertoires, and around 10 million of those chains were shared by two or more donors. To remove PCR and sequencing errors, raw reads were error-corrected and collapsed into unique sequences using a nearest-neighbor algorithm that merged closely related sequences. To assign V, D and J gene segments, CDR3 sequences were aligned to IMGT reference sequences. For a sequence to be retained, at least a six-nucleotide match to both a V gene segment and a J gene segment was required. A rearrangement was called productive if the CDR3 had no stop codons and remained in frame with V and J, and every other rearrangement was called non-productive. CDR3 was defined according to IMGT convention as the region running from the second conserved V-encoded cysteine to the conserved J-encoded phenylalanine. In an earlier analysis of 500 to 650 of the donors, sequences lacking an unambiguous match to a single V gene segment were excluded. An earlier analysis of almost 600 of the donors classified V segments as functional when productive rearrangements were above 56.7% and as segregating when the standard deviation between donors was above 5%. To diagnose cytomegalovirus status from the catalog of TCR beta chain sequences, a statistical classification framework was built. V and J gene assignment, in a later analysis, came from comparing TCR nucleotide sequences with IMGT/GENE-DB human TR gene sequences. Using the TCRdist pipeline, a later analysis assigned CDR3 sequences along with most-parsimonious VDJ recombination scenarios. In a later analysis, every TCR beta chain was defined by the combination of its CDR3 amino acid sequence and its V-gene family, and reads without a unique V-gene family were dropped. A later analysis removed 500 to 650 highly shared, low-generation-probability nucleotide sequences to deal with suspected cross-contamination and a sequencing artifact. For each public chain, a later analysis derived a clonal expansion index from normalized ranks of inferred template counts within each repertoire. In a later analysis, generation probabilities were computed using a VDJ recombination model fitted to out-of-frame rearrangements, and the results were checked against IGoR. A later analysis scored TCR-TCR, TCR-HLA and TCR-CMV co-occurrence with hypergeometric tests, applying a repertoire-size bias correction to TCR pairs. False discovery rates were estimated in a later analysis by permuting HLA or CMV assignments 20 times. In a later analysis, co-occurring TCRs were grouped with DBSCAN, and TCRdist sequence similarity was added when clustering was performed within HLA-allele-positive subsets. Co-occurrence clustering excluded repertoires with fewer than 30,000 or more than 120,000 public chains, plus five with anomalous nucleotide sharing. Not all clones reach the TCRdb copy of this immuneACCESS table, which keeps in-frame sequences only. Checked studies attribute under half of the gap to unresolved V genes and leave the rest unexplained. V and J calls and clone size follow that table, whereas D and trimming were derived from the DNA. This sample is represented by under 200,000 clones; around 77% of them were singletons. 1% of the sample comes from the top ten.

Unmatched junction bases come to 3, with V trimmed by 0 bases and J by 5 bases. Sequences SGHNT (CDR1) and YYREEE (CDR2) are obtained from the germline V gene (reference sequence). Its CDR3 holds 15 amino acids, cysteine through phenylalanine. Here the CDR3 DNA is all that survives: 45 bases in frame from base 1. This TCR came from a woman aged 50 to 65 in good health and CMV-seropositive. Sequenced: PBMCs. The chain uses TRBV5-4 and TRBJ2-1; 9 junctional bases match TRBD2. This receptor has the CDR3 CASSLGAGGNNEQFF. The sequenced DNA is TGTGCCAGCAGCTTGGGAGCGGGAGGAAACAATGAGCAGTTCTTC.